These 9 T cell receptor beta chains were all obtained from the same sample, sequenced in a study of human T cells and chemical hapten exposure. Documented time point: healthy volunteer bleed at 2 weeks. Total RNA was isolated from unfractionated whole blood. TCRdb reprocessed the RACE reads with MiXCR, giving one entry per CDR3 protein. The top ten hold roughly 5.2% of the sample, which has approximately 44,000 distinct CDR3 sequences, roughly 4.5% seen once. The sample comprised whole blood. The receptors derive from a human donor in good health. Some clones in this sample may be carry-over from other donors' samples.

This clonotype was seen only a few times. The chain recombines TRBV7-9 with TRBJ2-3; the match to TRBD1 covers 7 bases. V trimming: 5 bases; J trimming: 2 bases; junction bases outside the gene matches: 10. The CDR3 loop spans 16 amino acids. Germline V gene lookup returns CDR1 SEHNR and CDR2 FQNEAQ (reference sequence). The CDR3 nucleotides are TGTGCCAGCAGCCGCCGACAGGGCGTTTCCACAGATACGCAGTATTTT. This codes for CASSRRQGVSTDTQYF. The full variable domain, its missing parts supplied by reference TRBV7-9 and TRBJ2-3, is DTGVSQNPRHKITKRGQNVTFRCDPISEHNRLYWYRQTLGQGPEFLTYFQNEAQLEKSRLLSDRFSAERPKGSFSTLEIQRTEQGDSAMYLCASSRRQGVSTDTQYFGPGTRLTVL.

This clonotype was observed at least ten times. The gene calls are TRBV5-4 and TRBJ2-3; D tentatively reads TRBD1 or TRBD2 (6 bases each). V shed 7 bases and J shed 5 bases, with 14 bases lying between them. CDR1 is SGHNT, CDR2 YYREEE, per germline (reference sequence). There are 13 residues in the CDR3. This chain's CDR3 is CASRKGGGDTQYF. The CDR3 DNA reads TGTGCCAGCCGAAAGGGGGGAGGAGATACGCAGTATTTT.

This clonotype was observed a handful of times. The chain joins TRBV20-1 to TRBJ2-5, with D perhaps matching TRBD1 (6 bases). V was cut by 0 bases and J by 6 bases, with 17 bases left in between. In germline, CDR1 is DFQATT, CDR2 SNEGSKA (reference sequence). The CDR3 covers 15 residues. CDR3 nucleotides: TGCAGTGCTAGAGATCCTGGGGAGAGGGGGAAGACCCAGTACTTC. Translation: CSARDPGERGKTQYF.

The chain is built from TRBV20-1 and TRBJ1-1; possibly TRBD1 for D (5 bases). This CDR3 has 19 residues. Germline V gives CDR1 DFQATT, CDR2 SNEGSKA (reference sequence). The germline V and J ends were trimmed by 0 bases and 0 bases, with 23 bases remaining between them. The CDR3 DNA reads TGCAGTGCTAGAGATCCCAGGACCAACTACGGGGGGGTGAACACTGAAGCTTTCTTT. It is translated as CSARDPRTNYGGVNTEAFF.

V is TRBV4-1 and J is TRBJ2-5; 9 nucleotides match TRBD2. This CDR3 is 15 amino acids long. J lost 5 bases, V lost 1 base, and 5 bases had no gene match. The germline V gene encodes CDR1 MGHRA and CDR2 YSYEKL. In DNA form, the CDR3 reads TGCGCCAGCAGCCAAGGGCAACTAGCGGGTGAGACCCAGTACTTC. As protein: CASSQGQLAGETQYF.

This clonotype was picked up many times. The V and J genes are TRBV20-1 and TRBJ2-1; 10 nucleotides line up with TRBD2. From germline, CDR1 is DFQATT and CDR2 SNEGSKA (reference sequence). The V and J ends lost 6 bases and 2 bases, in that order; junction bases with no gene match: 10. The CDR3 spans 16 residues. The CDR3 sequence is CSADAALAGAYNEQFF. The CDR3 DNA is TGCAGTGCCGATGCCGCGCTAGCGGGAGCCTACAATGAGCAGTTCTTC.

This clonotype was recorded at least ten times. The chain employs TRBV20-1 and TRBJ1-6, with D uncertain. There are 16 residues in the CDR3. V was shortened by 2 bases and J by 7 bases, with 18 bases between the two germline ends. CDR1 DFQATT and CDR2 SNEGSKA come from the germline V gene (reference sequence). For the CDR3, the DNA is TGCAGTGCTAGATCTGGAGGGTGGAGGAGGAATTCACCCCTCCACTTT. This translates into CSARSGGWRRNSPLHF.

This clonotype was counted many times. The CDR3 here is CASSLVTGTRSNEQFF. The CDR3 DNA sequence: TGTGCCAGCAGCTTAGTCACCGGGACTAGGTCCAATGAGCAGTTCTTC. The rearrangement joins TRBV11-2 to TRBJ2-1; 8 positions agree with TRBD2. Germline values: CDR1 SGHAT, CDR2 FQNNGV. The CDR3 runs 16 residues. Trimming removed 1 base from V and 6 bases from J; junction bases left unmatched: 8.

The table lists this clonotype with a few counts. The V and J genes are TRBV20-1 and TRBJ1-5; no clear D. Germline values: CDR1 DFQATT, CDR2 SNEGSKA (reference sequence). Trimming took 3 bases from V and 4 from J, leaving 13 bases between them. The CDR3 has 14 residues. The CDR3 region is CSASGRALNQPQHF. The DNA of the CDR3 is TGCAGTGCTAGTGGCCGGGCCCTTAATCAGCCCCAGCATTTT.